This record looks at one TCR beta chain sequence and its context. The record originates from a study of T cell changes during pregnancy in multiple sclerosis. V shed 5 bases and J 5 bases; nucleotides not matched to a gene: 5. There are 14 residues in the CDR3. From germline, CDR1 is MDHEN and CDR2 SYDVKM. The repertoire was sequenced with immunoSEQ multiplex PCR; TCRdb's copy has only in-frame clones and lacks some. This sample carries tens of thousands of clones, just over 90% of them seen once, and the ten largest clones take roughly 1.4%. Material: peripheral blood, obtained in the second trimester of pregnancy. The receptor was derived from a female donor with multiple sclerosis, enrolled in a pregnancy study. This sequence joins TRBV28 and TRBJ1-4; TRBD1 aligns across 7 bases. DNA for the CDR3: TGTGCCAGCAGTGTGGGACAGTCAAATGAAAAACTGTTTTTT. Its translation: CASSVGQSNEKLFF. The entire variable domain, with the rest obtained from reference TRBV28 and TRBJ1-4, is as follows: DVKVTQSSRYLVKRTGEKVFLECVQDMDHENMFWYRQDPGLGLRLIYFSYDVKMKEKGDIPEGYSVSREKKERFSLILESASTNQTSMYLCASSVGQSNEKLFFGSGTQLSVL.